Listed below are T cell receptor beta chains from one sample, sequenced in a study of blood T cells in healthy people across ages. TCRdb processed the 5' RACE reads anew with MiXCR; each CDR3 protein has one entry. The data contain some 560,000 distinct CDR3 sequences, about 28% of them seen just once; the ten biggest clones take up over 3.5%. These sequences were also reported in another study, on T cells of mothers and their children.

The sequencing input was blood. The origin of the receptors is a boy aged 2 to 10 in good health. Each CDR3 is given with its conserved first and last residue. A D gene is named only where the DNA matches it firmly. Clone size is given for some rows only: seen once, a few or many times, or a class if the clone is expanded.

>16|-|TRBJ2-7|TRBV10-1|-
TGCGCCAGCAGGACCGAGGGCGGCAGGGGTAGGTGGGAGCAGTACTTC
CASRTEGGRGRWEQYF
>10|few|TRBJ2-3|TRBV20-1|-
TGCAGTGCTAGGGGAGATACGCAGTATTTT
CSARGDTQYF
>15|few|TRBJ2-5|TRBV5-1|-
TGCGCCAGCAGCTTGGGGTCAGGTTTTAGGGAGACCCAGTACTTC
CASSLGSGFRETQYF
>12|-|TRBJ2-1|TRBV3-1|-
TGTGCGACCGAGAGCTCCTACAATGAGCAGTTCTTC
CATESSYNEQFF
>16|few|TRBJ2-5|TRBV20-1|-
TGCAGTGCTAGAGCCTCACTCCCCTCGTACCAAGAGACCCAGTACTTC
CSARASLPSYQETQYF
>17|few|TRBJ1-1|TRBV6-2/TRBV6-3|-
TGTGCCAGCAGTTACCCACAGGGCGGTGTTTCGAACACTGAAGCTTTCTTT
CASSYPQGGVSNTEAFF
>14|few|TRBJ2-1|TRBV29-1|-
TGCAGCGCCACACAGGGCAGCTCCTACAATGAGCAGTTCTTC
CSATQGSSYNEQFF
>14|few|TRBJ2-2|TRBV5-5|-
TGTGTCAGCAGCTTGTGGGGATCCACCGGGGAGCTGTTTTTT
CVSSLWGSTGELFF
>14|few|TRBJ2-5|TRBV27|TRBD2
TGTGCCAGCAGAGGACTAGCGGGAGTGGAGACCCAGTACTTC
CASRGLAGVETQYF
>15|-|TRBJ2-1|TRBV12-3/TRBV12-4|-
TGTGCCAGCAGTTTAGGGCTAGGAGCCTACAATGAGCAGTTCTTC
CASSLGLGAYNEQFF
>14|-|TRBJ2-5|TRBV4-1|TRBD1
TGCGCCAGCAGCCAACAAGGACAGGAGGAGACCCAGTACTTC
CASSQQGQEETQYF
>17|-|TRBJ2-7|TRBV27|TRBD2
TGTACCAGCAGTAGGACTAGCGGGAGTACCCTTCGAGGCGAGCAGTACTTC
CTSSRTSGSTLRGEQYF
>15|-|TRBJ2-5|TRBV6-6|TRBD2
TGTGCCAGCAGTACGGGACTAGCGGGCGAGGAGACCCAGTACTTC
CASSTGLAGEETQYF
>16|-|TRBJ2-2|TRBV9|TRBD2
TGTGCCAGCAGCATAGAAGCGGGAGGGGGTGAGGGGGAGCTGTTTTTT
CASSIEAGGGEGELFF
>14|-|TRBJ1-1|TRBV6-5|-
TGTGCCAGCAGTTTCGGGAAATCGGGCACTGAAGCTTTCTTT
CASSFGKSGTEAFF
>13|few|TRBJ2-1|TRBV5-1|-
TGCGCCAGCAGCTCCCCCCGATTGGATGAGCAGTTCTTC
CASSSPRLDEQFF
>14|-|TRBJ2-3|TRBV5-6|-
TGTGCCAGCAGCCCCGGGACTCCCACGGATACGCAGTATTTT
CASSPGTPTDTQYF
>14|-|TRBJ1-2|TRBV6-5|-
TGTGCCAGCAGTACGGGGAATTTTGGGGACGGCTACACCTTC
CASSTGNFGDGYTF
>12|-|TRBJ2-5|TRBV18|-
TGTGCCAGCTCAGACGACCCGGAGACCCAGTACTTC
CASSDDPETQYF
>12|-|TRBJ2-7|TRBV29-1|-
TGCAGCGTTGTTTGGGGACCCTACGAGCAGTACTTC
CSVVWGPYEQYF
>15|-|TRBJ2-2|TRBV12-3/TRBV12-4|-
TGTGCCAGCAGTTTTGAAGGGGTTGGGCCCGGGGAGCTGTTTTTT
CASSFEGVGPGELFF
>13|-|TRBJ1-1|TRBV12-3/TRBV12-4|TRBD1
TGTGCCAGCAGCCTCGGGACAGTCGGTGAAGCTTTCTTT
CASSLGTVGEAFF
>14|few|TRBJ2-1|TRBV23-1|-
TGCGCCCGAGACAGAGGAGGCATTTACAATGAGCAGTTCTTC
CARDRGGIYNEQFF
>15|few|TRBJ2-3|TRBV5-5|-
TGTGCCAGCAGCTTCGCGACGACTCTCACAGATACGCAGTATTTT
CASSFATTLTDTQYF
>14|few|TRBJ1-4|TRBV12-3/TRBV12-4|-
TGTGCCAGCAGTTTGGGGCAGAATAATGAAAAACTGTTTTTT
CASSLGQNNEKLFF
>13|-|TRBJ1-2|TRBV7-9|-
TGTGCCAGCAGCTCCCGGGAGGCCTATGGCTACACCTTC
CASSSREAYGYTF
>15|-|TRBJ2-1|TRBV11-2|-
TGTGCCAGCAGCCCCGGGACCCTCGTCGGCAATGAGCAGTTCTTC
CASSPGTLVGNEQFF
>15|-|TRBJ1-1|TRBV7-9|TRBD1
TGTGCCAGCAGCTCGACAGGGTTCGAGAACACTGAAGCTTTCTTT
CASSSTGFENTEAFF
>16|-|TRBJ1-5|TRBV20-1|TRBD1
TGCAGTGCTCGGAGAACAGGGGAAGGAAGCAATCAGCCCCAGCATTTT
CSARRTGEGSNQPQHF
>14|few|TRBJ2-5|TRBV12-3/TRBV12-4|TRBD2
TGTGCCAGCAGCTTTATAGCGGGGGGAGGGACCCAGTACTTC
CASSFIAGGGTQYF